This T cell receptor (beta chain) is from a study of shared clonotypes between healthy human individuals. The V and J ends lost 4 bases and 3 bases, in that order; junction bases with no gene match: 12. CDR1 and CDR2 (germline): SGHVS, FNYEAQ. The CDR3 spans 16 residues. Profiled with immunoSEQ multiplex PCR; TCRdb holds only in-frame clones, not every one. The profile shows about 700,000 clones, about 90% of them singletons. As defined, naive CD8 cells were CD45RO-negative and positively selected for CCR7, with terminally differentiated effector memory CD45RA+ cells excluded. The chain combines TRBV7-6 with TRBJ2-7, with 7 bases matching TRBD1. The sequenced sample was naive CD8+ T cells sorted from blood. The source of this sequence is a man younger than 45 in good health. The CDR3 sequence is CASSSTPGQPIYEQYF. CDR3 coding DNA: TGTGCCAGCAGCTCTACGCCGGGACAGCCAATCTACGAGCAGTACTTC.